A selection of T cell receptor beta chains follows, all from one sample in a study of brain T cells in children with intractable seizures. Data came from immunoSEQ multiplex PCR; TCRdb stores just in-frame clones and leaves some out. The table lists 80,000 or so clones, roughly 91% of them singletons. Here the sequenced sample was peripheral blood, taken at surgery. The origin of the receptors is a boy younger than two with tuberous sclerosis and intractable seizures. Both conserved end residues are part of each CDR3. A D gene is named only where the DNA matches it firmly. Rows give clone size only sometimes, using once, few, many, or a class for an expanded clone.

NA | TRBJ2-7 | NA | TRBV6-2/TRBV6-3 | CASSLAVWGGEQYF | TGTGCCAGCAGTTTGGCGGTCTGGGGTGGAGAGCAGTACTTC
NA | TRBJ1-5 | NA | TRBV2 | CASRDPRLGGWQPQHF | TGTGCCAGCAGGGACCCCAGATTGGGAGGTTGGCAGCCCCAGCATTTT
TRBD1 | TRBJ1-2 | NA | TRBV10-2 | CASHDSGQEDYGYTF | TGCGCCAGCCACGACTCGGGACAGGAGGACTATGGCTACACCTTC
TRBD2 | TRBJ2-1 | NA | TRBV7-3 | CASSSGASGRLQVNEQFF | TGTGCCAGCAGCTCAGGGGCTAGCGGGAGGCTTCAGGTAAATGAGCAGTTCTTC
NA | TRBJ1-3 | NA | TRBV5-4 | CASSQSAGGVKNTIYF | TGTGCCAGCAGCCAATCGGCTGGGGGAGTAAAAAACACCATATATTTT
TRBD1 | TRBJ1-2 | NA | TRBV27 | CASSFQGADGYTF | TGTGCCAGCAGTTTCCAGGGGGCCGATGGCTACACCTTC
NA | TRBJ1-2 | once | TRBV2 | CASSERAGYGYTF | TGTGCCAGCAGTGAAAGGGCAGGGTATGGCTACACCTTC
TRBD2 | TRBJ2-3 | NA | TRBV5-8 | CASSLWASGGDTQYF | TGTGCCAGCAGCTTGTGGGCTAGCGGGGGTGATACGCAGTATTTT
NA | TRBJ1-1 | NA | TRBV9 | CASSVVGGKGTEAFF | TGTGCCAGCAGCGTAGTTGGGGGGAAAGGCACTGAAGCTTTCTTT
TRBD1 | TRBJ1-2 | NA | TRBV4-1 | CASSQDRDRNYGYTF | TGCGCCAGCAGCCAAGACCGGGACAGGAACTATGGCTACACCTTC
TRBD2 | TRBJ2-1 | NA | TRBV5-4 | CASSSRASRWGGEQFF | TGTGCCAGCAGCTCCCGGGCCTCCCGTTGGGGGGGTGAGCAGTTCTTC
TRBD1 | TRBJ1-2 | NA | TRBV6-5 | CASSYTWDRAGGYTF | TGTGCCAGCAGTTACACCTGGGACAGGGCGGGTGGCTACACCTTC
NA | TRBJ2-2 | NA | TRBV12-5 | CASGLLSGELFF | TGTGCTAGTGGTTTGCTTTCCGGGGAGCTGTTTTTT
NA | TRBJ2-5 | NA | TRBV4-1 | CASSHSGLDQETQYF | TGCGCCAGCAGCCACTCCGGACTTGACCAAGAGACCCAGTACTTC
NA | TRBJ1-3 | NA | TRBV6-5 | CASSYSASSGNTIYF | TGTGCCAGCAGTTACTCTGCTAGCTCTGGAAACACCATATATTTT
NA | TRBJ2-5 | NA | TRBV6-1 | CASSEGPGEETQYF | TGTGCCAGCAGTGAAGGGCCAGGGGAAGAGACCCAGTACTTC
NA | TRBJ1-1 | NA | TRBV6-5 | CASSIIQGNTEAFF | TGTGCCAGCAGTATTATACAGGGGAACACTGAAGCTTTCTTT
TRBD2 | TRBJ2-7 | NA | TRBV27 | CASSYKREGPYEQYF | TGTGCCAGCAGTTATAAGCGGGAGGGCCCCTACGAGCAGTACTTC
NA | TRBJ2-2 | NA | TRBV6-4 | CASSDRGTNTGELFF | TGTGCCAGCAGTGACAGGGGGACGAACACCGGGGAGCTGTTTTTT
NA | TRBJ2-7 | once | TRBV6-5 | CASSSQTGSEQYF | TGTGCCAGCAGTTCCCAGACCGGGTCCGAGCAGTACTTC
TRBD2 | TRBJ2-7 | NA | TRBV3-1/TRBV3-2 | CASSQPGLLDYEQYF | TGTGCCAGCAGCCAGCCGGGACTACTCGACTACGAGCAGTACTTC
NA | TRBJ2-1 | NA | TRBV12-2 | CASRLILAGEVRFF | TGTGCAAGTCGCTTAATACTAGCGGGAGAAGTTCGGTTCTTC
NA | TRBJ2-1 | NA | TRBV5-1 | CASSLADYNEQFF | TGCGCCAGCAGCTTGGCCGACTACAATGAGCAGTTCTTC
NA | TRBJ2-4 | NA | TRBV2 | CASSWAGRRAKNIQYF | TGTGCCAGCAGTTGGGCAGGGCGGAGAGCCAAAAACATTCAGTACTTC
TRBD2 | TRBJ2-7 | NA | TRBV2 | CASSGWTSENEQYF | TGTGCCAGCAGTGGATGGACTAGCGAGAACGAGCAGTACTTC
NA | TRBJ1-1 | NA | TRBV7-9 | CASSAGHGNTEAFF | TGTGCCAGCAGCGCGGGACACGGGAACACTGAAGCTTTCTTT
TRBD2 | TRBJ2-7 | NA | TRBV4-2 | CASSQSPGLGGYEQYF | TGTGCCAGCAGCCAGTCACCGGGACTAGGTGGCTACGAGCAGTACTTC
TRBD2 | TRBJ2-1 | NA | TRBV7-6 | CASSLEGSGGAISYNEQFF | TGTGCCAGCAGCTTAGAGGGTAGCGGGGGGGCCATCTCCTACAATGAGCAGTTCTTC
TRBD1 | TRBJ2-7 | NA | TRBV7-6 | CASSLGPGTGAVEQYF | TGTGCCAGCAGCTTAGGGCCCGGGACAGGGGCGGTCGAGCAGTACTTC
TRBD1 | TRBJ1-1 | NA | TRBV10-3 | CAISGSGGDKAFF | TGTGCCATCAGTGGCTCAGGGGGCGATAAAGCTTTCTTT
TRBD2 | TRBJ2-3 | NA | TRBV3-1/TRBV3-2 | CASSQRTSGGVADTQYF | TGTGCCAGCAGCCAAAGGACTAGCGGGGGGGTAGCAGATACGCAGTATTTT
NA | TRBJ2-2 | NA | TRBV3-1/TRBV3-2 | CASRRAGNTGELFF | TGTGCCAGCAGACGCGCGGGGAACACCGGGGAGCTGTTTTTT
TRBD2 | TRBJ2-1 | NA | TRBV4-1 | CASSPSSGRGYNEQFF | TGCGCCAGCAGCCCCTCCAGCGGGAGAGGATACAATGAGCAGTTCTTC
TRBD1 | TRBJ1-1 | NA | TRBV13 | CASSLPSGGRTEAFF | TGTGCCAGCAGCTTGCCCTCAGGGGGTCGCACTGAAGCTTTCTTT
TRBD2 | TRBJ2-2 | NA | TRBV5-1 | CASSLWGPGLAGVGTGELFF | TGCGCCAGCAGCTTGTGGGGGCCGGGACTAGCGGGAGTAGGCACCGGGGAGCTGTTTTTT
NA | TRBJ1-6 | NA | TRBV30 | CAWSLTSNYNSPLHF | TGTGCCTGGAGTCTCACCTCCAACTATAATTCACCCCTCCACTTT
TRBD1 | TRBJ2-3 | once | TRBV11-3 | CASSLKGALGTDTQYF | TGTGCCAGCAGCTTAAAGGGGGCTCTCGGCACAGATACGCAGTATTTT
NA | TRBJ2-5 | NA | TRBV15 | CATSRDLILSQETQYF | TGTGCCACCAGCAGAGACCTAATCTTATCCCAAGAGACCCAGTACTTC
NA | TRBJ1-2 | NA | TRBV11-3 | CASSFRGTNYGYTF | TGTGCCAGCAGCTTTAGGGGGACCAACTATGGCTACACCTTC
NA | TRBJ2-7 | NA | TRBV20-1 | CSASASYEQYF | TGCAGTGCTAGCGCATCCTACGAGCAGTACTTC
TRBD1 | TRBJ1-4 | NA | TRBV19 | CATSAQGQFNEKLFF | TGTGCCACCTCGGCACAGGGACAGTTTAATGAAAAACTGTTTTTT
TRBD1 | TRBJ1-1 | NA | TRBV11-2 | CASSEIEGTGMNTEAFF | TGTGCCAGCAGCGAAATAGAGGGGACAGGGATGAACACTGAAGCTTTCTTT
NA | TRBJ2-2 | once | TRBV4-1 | CASSQQPGLTPANTGELFF | TGCGCCAGCAGCCAGCAACCGGGACTCACTCCCGCGAACACCGGGGAGCTGTTTTTT
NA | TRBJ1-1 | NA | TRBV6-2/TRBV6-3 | CASTPGRDTHLGNTEAFF | TGTGCCAGCACCCCCGGGCGGGACACACACCTTGGGAACACTGAAGCTTTCTTT
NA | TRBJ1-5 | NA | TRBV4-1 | CASSQGSLYERAGNQPQHF | TGCGCCAGCAGCCAAGGGTCACTGTACGAGAGGGCAGGCAATCAGCCCCAGCATTTT
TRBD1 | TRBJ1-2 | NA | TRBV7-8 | CASSGGQGRIADYGYTF | TGTGCCAGCAGTGGGGGACAGGGGCGGATTGCCGACTATGGCTACACCTTC